The clone carrying this TCR beta chain occurred a few times. As yet, its antigen is unknown. TCRdb independently ran MiXCR on the 5' RACE reads; one entry per CDR3 protein. The sample has fewer than 400,000 distinct CDR3 sequences; 6% to 8% are singletons. Per the germline V gene, CDR1 is SGHKS and CDR2 is YYEKEE (reference sequence). Trimming took 5 bases from V and 5 from J; bases not matched to a gene: 4. This CDR3 is 14 amino acids long. These data are taken from a study of T cells after yellow fever vaccination. The wider study: Preparation of fractions with low cell numbers was performed using SMART-Seq v4 Ultra Low Input. Study-level points and caveats: There was a possibility that FACS-sorted repertoires contained abundant clonotypes contaminating from the bulk population.

The origin of this receptor is a man aged 25-45 years who received the YFV17D yellow fever vaccine. The chain joins TRBV5-5 to TRBJ2-2; 9 nucleotides match TRBD1. This specimen consisted of PBMCs, obtained 5 days after the yellow fever booster vaccination. For the CDR3, the DNA is TGTGCCAGCAGGAAAGGGACAGGGACCGGGGAGCTGTTTTTT. It translates to CASRKGTGTGELFF.